The clone carrying this T cell receptor beta chain was found many times. This CDR3 spans 16 amino acids. V was shortened by 3 bases and J by 7 bases, with 19 bases between the two germline ends. Per germline, CDR1 SGHTA and CDR2 FQGNSA. Amplified regions were TCR beta CDR3 sequences from RNA transcripts. First-round RT-PCR targeting the TCR CDR3 was performed with the HTBI primer set. In TCRdb, the multiplex PCR reads were re-called with MiXCR into one record per CDR3 protein. The table records 500,000 to 750,000 distinct CDR3 sequences, more than 45% of them present only once. The entry originates in a study of T cells in Graves' hyperthyroidism and ophthalmopathy.

The chain is built from TRBV7-2 and TRBJ1-3; D remains unclear. Input material: peripheral blood or thyroid tissue (not recorded which). This clonotype originated in a woman under 30 with Graves' hyperthyroidism. The CDR3 DNA is TGTGCCAGCAGCTTGGCAAAGACTGGGTTAGGGAACACCATATATTTT. Translating gives CASSLAKTGLGNTIYF. Filled out from reference TRBV7-2 and TRBJ1-3, the complete variable domain reads GAGVSQSPSNKVTEKGKDVELRCDPISGHTALYWYRQSLGQGLEFLIYFQGNSAPDKSGLPSDRFSAERTGGSVSTLTIQRTQQEDSAVYLCASSLAKTGLGNTIYFGEGSWLTVV.